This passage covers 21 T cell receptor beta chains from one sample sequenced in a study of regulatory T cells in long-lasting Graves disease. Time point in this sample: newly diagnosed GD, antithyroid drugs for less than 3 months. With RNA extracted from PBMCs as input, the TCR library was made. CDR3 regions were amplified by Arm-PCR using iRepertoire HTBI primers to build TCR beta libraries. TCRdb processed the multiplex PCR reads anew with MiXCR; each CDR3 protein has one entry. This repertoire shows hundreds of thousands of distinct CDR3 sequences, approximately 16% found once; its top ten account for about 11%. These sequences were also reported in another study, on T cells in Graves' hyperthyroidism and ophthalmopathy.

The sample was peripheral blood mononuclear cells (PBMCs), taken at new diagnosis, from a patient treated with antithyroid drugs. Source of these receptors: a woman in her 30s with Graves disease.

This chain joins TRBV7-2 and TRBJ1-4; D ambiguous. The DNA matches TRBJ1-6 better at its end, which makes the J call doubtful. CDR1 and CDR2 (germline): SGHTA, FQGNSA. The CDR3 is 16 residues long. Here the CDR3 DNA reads TGTGCCAGCAGCTTAGCAATCCAAGGAACAAATTCACCCCTCCACTTT. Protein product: CASSLAIQGTNSPLHF.

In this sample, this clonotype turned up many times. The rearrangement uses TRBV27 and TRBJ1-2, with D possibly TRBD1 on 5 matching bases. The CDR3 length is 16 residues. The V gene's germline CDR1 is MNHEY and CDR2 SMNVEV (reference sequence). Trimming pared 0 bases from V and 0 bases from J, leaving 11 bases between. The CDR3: CASSLSSQTANYGYTF. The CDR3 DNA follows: TGTGCCAGCAGTTTATCGAGTCAGACAGCTAACTATGGCTACACCTTC.

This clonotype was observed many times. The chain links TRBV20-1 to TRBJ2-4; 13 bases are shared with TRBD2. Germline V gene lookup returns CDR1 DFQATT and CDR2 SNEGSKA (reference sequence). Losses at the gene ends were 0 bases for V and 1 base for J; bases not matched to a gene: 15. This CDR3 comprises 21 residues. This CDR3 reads CSARDSGGLAGSSMAKNIQYF. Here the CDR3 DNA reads TGCAGTGCTAGAGATTCAGGGGGACTAGCGGGATCTTCGATGGCCAAAAACATTCAGTACTTC.

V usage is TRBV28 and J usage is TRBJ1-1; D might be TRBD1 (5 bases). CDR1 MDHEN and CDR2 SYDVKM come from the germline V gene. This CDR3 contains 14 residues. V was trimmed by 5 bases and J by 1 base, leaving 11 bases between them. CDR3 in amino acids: CASSGALGNTEAFF. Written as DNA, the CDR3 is TGTGCCAGCAGTGGGGCTTTGGGGAACACTGAAGCTTTCTTT.

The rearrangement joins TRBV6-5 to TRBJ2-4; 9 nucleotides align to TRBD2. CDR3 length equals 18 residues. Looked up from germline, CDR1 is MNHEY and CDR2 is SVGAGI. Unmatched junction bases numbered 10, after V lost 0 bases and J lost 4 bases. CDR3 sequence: CASSYSIGTSSGKNIQYF. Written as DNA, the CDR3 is TGTGCCAGCAGTTACTCGATTGGGACTAGCTCGGGGAAAAACATTCAGTACTTC.

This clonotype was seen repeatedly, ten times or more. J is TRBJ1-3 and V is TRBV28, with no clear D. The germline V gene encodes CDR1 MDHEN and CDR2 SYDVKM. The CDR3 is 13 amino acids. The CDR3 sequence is CTTGSISGNTIYF. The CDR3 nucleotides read TGTACAACGGGCAGCATCTCTGGAAACACCATATATTTT.

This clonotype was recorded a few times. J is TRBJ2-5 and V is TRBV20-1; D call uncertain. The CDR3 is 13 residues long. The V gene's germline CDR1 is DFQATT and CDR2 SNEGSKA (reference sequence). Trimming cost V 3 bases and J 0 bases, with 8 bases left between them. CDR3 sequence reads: CSASLGYQETQYF. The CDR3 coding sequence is TGCAGTGCTAGTCTTGGGTACCAAGAGACCCAGTACTTC.

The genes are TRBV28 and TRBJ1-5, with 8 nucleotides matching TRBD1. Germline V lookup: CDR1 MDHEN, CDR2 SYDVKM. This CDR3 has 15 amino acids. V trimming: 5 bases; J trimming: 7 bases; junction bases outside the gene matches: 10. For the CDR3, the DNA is TGTGCCAGCAGTCTATCAGACAGGGGCAGCCAGCCCCAGCATTTT. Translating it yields CASSLSDRGSQPQHF.

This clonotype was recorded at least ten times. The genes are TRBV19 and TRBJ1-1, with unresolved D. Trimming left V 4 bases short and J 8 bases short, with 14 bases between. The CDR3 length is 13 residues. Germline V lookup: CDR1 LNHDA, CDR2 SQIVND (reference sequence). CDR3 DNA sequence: TGTGCCAGTAGTACCGGAGGGAGGCGCGAAGCTTTCTTT. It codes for CASSTGGRREAFF.

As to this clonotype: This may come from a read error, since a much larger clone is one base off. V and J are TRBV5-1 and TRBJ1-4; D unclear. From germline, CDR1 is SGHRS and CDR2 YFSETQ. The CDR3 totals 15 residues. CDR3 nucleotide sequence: TGCGCCAGCAGCTTGGGGCGACCGGGGTCCGAAAATCTGTTTTTT. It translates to CASSLGRPGSENLFF.

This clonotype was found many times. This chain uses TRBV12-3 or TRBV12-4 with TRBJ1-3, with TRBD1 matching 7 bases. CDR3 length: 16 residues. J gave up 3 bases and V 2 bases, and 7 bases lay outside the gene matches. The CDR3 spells CASSLHRGGGGNTIYF. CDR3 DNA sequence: TGTGCCAGCAGTTTACACCGAGGGGGCGGTGGAAACACCATATATTTT.

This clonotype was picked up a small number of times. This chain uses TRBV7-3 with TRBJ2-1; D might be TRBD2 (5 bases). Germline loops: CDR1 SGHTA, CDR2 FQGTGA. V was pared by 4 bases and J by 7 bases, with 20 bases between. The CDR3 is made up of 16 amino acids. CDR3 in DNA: TGTGCCAGCAGCTCCGGACTTACCTTAACCCCAAATGAGCAGTTCTTC. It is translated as CASSSGLTLTPNEQFF.

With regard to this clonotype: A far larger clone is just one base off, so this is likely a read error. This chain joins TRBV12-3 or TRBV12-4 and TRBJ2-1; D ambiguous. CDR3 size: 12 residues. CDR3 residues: CTSVRSLGQQFF. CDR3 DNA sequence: TGTACCAGCGTCAGGTCCCTCGGGCAGCAGTTCTTC.

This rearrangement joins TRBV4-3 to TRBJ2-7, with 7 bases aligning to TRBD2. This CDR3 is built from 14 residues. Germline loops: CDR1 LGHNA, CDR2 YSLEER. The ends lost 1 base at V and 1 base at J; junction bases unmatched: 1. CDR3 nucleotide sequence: TGCGCCAGCAGCCAAGCAGCGGGGTCCTACGAGCAGTACTTC. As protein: CASSQAAGSYEQYF.

The CDR3, as DNA: TGTGCCAGCAGCCAAATCATGGGGATGGGGAATGAGCAGTTCTTC. Amino acid sequence: CASSQIMGMGNEQFF. This rearrangement joins TRBV11-3 to TRBJ2-1; D remains unclear. The CDR3 covers 15 residues. Germline assignment: CDR1 SGHNT and CDR2 YENEEA. V was cut by 5 bases and J by 7 bases, with 18 bases left in between.

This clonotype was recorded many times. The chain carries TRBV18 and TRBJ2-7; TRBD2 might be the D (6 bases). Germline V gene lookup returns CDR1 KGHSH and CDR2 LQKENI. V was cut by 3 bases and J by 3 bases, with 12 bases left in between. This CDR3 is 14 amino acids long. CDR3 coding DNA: TGTGCCAGCTCACCTTCGGGGACTCACTACGAGCAGTACTTC. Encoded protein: CASSPSGTHYEQYF.

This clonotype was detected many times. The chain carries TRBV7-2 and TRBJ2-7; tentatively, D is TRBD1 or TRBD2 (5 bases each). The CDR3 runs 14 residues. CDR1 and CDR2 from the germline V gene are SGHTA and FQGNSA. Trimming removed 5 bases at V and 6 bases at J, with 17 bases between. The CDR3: CASSPRDRRPEQYF. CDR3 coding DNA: TGTGCCAGCAGCCCCCGGGACCGCCGTCCCGAGCAGTACTTC. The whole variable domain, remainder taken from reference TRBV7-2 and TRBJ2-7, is GAGVSQSPSNKVTEKGKDVELRCDPISGHTALYWYRQSLGQGLEFLIYFQGNSAPDKSGLPSDRFSAERTGGSVSTLTIQRTQQEDSAVYLCASSPRDRRPEQYFGPGTRLTVT.

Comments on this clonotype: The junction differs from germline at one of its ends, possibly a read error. CDR3 residues: CSVGGRAHSGANALTF. The CDR3 bases are TGCAGCGTTGGTGGCAGGGCACACTCTGGGGCCAACGCCCTGACTTTC. The chain couples TRBV29-1 to TRBJ2-6; possible D gene TRBD1, 5 bases. Germline V gene sequence: CDR1 SQVTM, CDR2 ANQGSEA. This CDR3 contains 16 residues.

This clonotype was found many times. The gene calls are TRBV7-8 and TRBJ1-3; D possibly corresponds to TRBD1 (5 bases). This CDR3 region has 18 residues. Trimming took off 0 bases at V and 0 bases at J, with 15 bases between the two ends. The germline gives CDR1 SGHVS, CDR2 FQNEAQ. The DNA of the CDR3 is TGTGCCAGCAGCTTAGCAATGGACACTCACCTCTCTGGAAACACCATATATTTT. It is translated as CASSLAMDTHLSGNTIYF.

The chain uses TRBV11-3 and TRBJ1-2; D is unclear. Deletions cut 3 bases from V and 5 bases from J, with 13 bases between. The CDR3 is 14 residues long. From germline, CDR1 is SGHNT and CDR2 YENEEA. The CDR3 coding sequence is TGTGCCAGCAGCTTTAATGTGTTAAGTTATGGCTACACCTTC. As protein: CASSFNVLSYGYTF.

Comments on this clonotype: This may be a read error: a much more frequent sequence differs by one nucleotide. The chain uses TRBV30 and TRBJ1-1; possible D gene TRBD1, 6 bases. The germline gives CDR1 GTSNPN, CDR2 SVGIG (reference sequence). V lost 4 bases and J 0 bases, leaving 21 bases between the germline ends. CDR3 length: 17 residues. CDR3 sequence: CAWKEIKRGGVNTEAFF. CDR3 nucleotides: TGTGCCTGGAAGGAAATCAAAAGGGGGGGCGTGAACACTGAAGCTTTCTTT.